This TCR beta chain was recovered during a study of blood T cell repertoires in COVID-19. Study in general: T cells, B-cell-depleted T cells, or PBMCs provided the cDNA or gDNA that served as material.

Source study methods: Using reference gene primer amplification, nucleated cell counts were estimated. Using immunoSEQ multiplex PCR, the repertoire was profiled, and TCRdb retains in-frame clones only, with some absent. V, J and clone size reflect that table, while D and trimming were determined from the DNA. This table has about 440,000 clones, approximately 89% appearing once. Germline CDR1 SQVTM, CDR2 ANQGSEA. The CDR3 has 12 residues. The V and J ends lost 2 bases and 8 bases respectively, with 12 bases between them. Enrolled during active infection, Seattle patients were then followed longitudinally.

This clonotype originated in a woman in her forties or fifties with COVID-19, enrolled during active disease. Input material: peripheral blood. The chain uses TRBV29-1 and TRBJ1-2; no firm D call. DNA for the CDR3: TGCAGCGTTGAACGGGGAATTGAGGGCTACACCTTC. Residues: CSVERGIEGYTF.